A selection of T cell receptor beta chains follows, all from one sample in a study of cytomegalovirus exposure and HLA in healthy donors. The table came from immunoSEQ multiplex PCR; TCRdb's copy has only in-frame clones and leaves some out. The sample yields roughly 93,000 clones, roughly 77% seen once. The sequenced sample consisted of PBMCs. The receptor source for this set is a man aged 25-45 years in good health and CMV-seronegative. The CDR3 runs from the conserved cysteine through the conserved F or W. A D gene is named only where the DNA matches it firmly. Clone size is stated in some rows and not others, as once, few, many or a class when expanded.

J gene: TRBJ2-7
clone size: few
CDR3 length: 16
V gene: TRBV4-2
D gene: TRBD2
CDR3 protein: CASSQVAGGQSYEQYF
CDR3 DNA: TGTGCCAGCAGCCAGGTAGCGGGAGGGCAGTCCTACGAGCAGTACTTC

J gene: TRBJ2-3
clone size: .
CDR3 length: 14
V gene: TRBV15
D gene: .
CDR3 protein: CATSRVPEEDTQYF
CDR3 DNA: TGTGCCACCAGCAGAGTGCCAGAAGAAGATACGCAGTATTTT

J gene: TRBJ2-2
clone size: .
CDR3 length: 17
V gene: TRBV14
D gene: TRBD2
CDR3 protein: CASSQLAGGPMGGELFF
CDR3 DNA: TGTGCCAGCAGCCAGCTAGCGGGAGGCCCCATGGGCGGGGAGCTGTTTTTT

J gene: TRBJ2-1
clone size: .
CDR3 length: 15
V gene: TRBV13
D gene: TRBD2
CDR3 protein: CASSLGLAGYNEQFF
CDR3 DNA: TGTGCCAGCAGCTTAGGGCTAGCGGGGTACAATGAGCAGTTCTTC

J gene: TRBJ2-3
clone size: .
CDR3 length: 14
V gene: TRBV19
D gene: .
CDR3 protein: CASTTGGAKDTQYF
CDR3 DNA: TGTGCCAGCACCACGGGGGGCGCAAAGGATACGCAGTATTTT

J gene: TRBJ2-3
clone size: .
CDR3 length: 14
V gene: TRBV27
D gene: TRBD2
CDR3 protein: CASSLRGGGDTQYF
CDR3 DNA: TGTGCCAGCAGTTTACGGGGGGGCGGAGATACGCAGTATTTT

J gene: TRBJ2-5
clone size: .
CDR3 length: 18
V gene: TRBV10-2
D gene: TRBD2
CDR3 protein: CASSSGTSGRVKQETQYF
CDR3 DNA: TGCGCCAGCAGTTCCGGGACTAGCGGGAGGGTTAAACAAGAGACCCAGTACTTC

J gene: TRBJ1-2
clone size: .
CDR3 length: 13
V gene: TRBV9
D gene: .
CDR3 protein: CASSVPGDFGYTF
CDR3 DNA: TGTGCCAGCAGCGTCCCAGGGGATTTTGGCTACACCTTC

J gene: TRBJ1-4
clone size: .
CDR3 length: 13
V gene: TRBV7-9
D gene: .
CDR3 protein: CASSLPANEKLFF
CDR3 DNA: TGTGCCAGCAGCTTACCGGCTAATGAAAAACTGTTTTTT

J gene: TRBJ2-5
clone size: once
CDR3 length: 15
V gene: TRBV15
D gene: TRBD2
CDR3 protein: CATIAGPGDRGTQYF
CDR3 DNA: TGTGCCACCATAGCGGGACCTGGGGATAGGGGGACCCAGTACTTC

J gene: TRBJ1-2
clone size: .
CDR3 length: 14
V gene: TRBV5-6
D gene: .
CDR3 protein: CASSLYRGIGGYTF
CDR3 DNA: TGTGCCAGCAGCTTGTACCGGGGGATAGGAGGCTACACCTTC

J gene: TRBJ1-1
clone size: .
CDR3 length: 14
V gene: TRBV10-1
D gene: TRBD1
CDR3 protein: CASSHNRGGTEAFF
CDR3 DNA: TGCGCCAGCAGCCATAACAGGGGAGGCACTGAAGCTTTCTTT

J gene: TRBJ1-2
clone size: .
CDR3 length: 14
V gene: TRBV5-1
D gene: .
CDR3 protein: CASSLDGGNYGYTF
CDR3 DNA: TGCGCCAGCAGCTTGGACGGGGGGAACTATGGCTACACCTTC

J gene: TRBJ2-3
clone size: .
CDR3 length: 15
V gene: TRBV10-3
D gene: TRBD2
CDR3 protein: CAISDPGGVTDTQYF
CDR3 DNA: TGTGCCATCAGTGACCCCGGGGGGGTCACAGATACGCAGTATTTT

J gene: TRBJ2-7
clone size: .
CDR3 length: 14
V gene: TRBV6-1
D gene: TRBD1
CDR3 protein: CASSELGQNYEQYF
CDR3 DNA: TGTGCCAGCAGTGAACTGGGACAGAATTACGAGCAGTACTTC

J gene: TRBJ1-5
clone size: .
CDR3 length: 15
V gene: TRBV28
D gene: TRBD1
CDR3 protein: CASSRDRGGGQPQHF
CDR3 DNA: TGTGCCAGCAGCAGGGACAGGGGCGGGGGTCAGCCCCAGCATTTT